These 23 T cell receptor beta chains were all obtained from the same sample, sequenced in a study of vaccination effects on CD4 cells after COVID-19. For these receptors, no antigen is known. Antigen-specific CD4+ T cell clonotypes were called by their expansion after viral peptide-pool culture in ViraFEST. Isolating CD4+ T cells followed ten to eleven days of culture. Vaccinated participants had no history of SARS-CoV-2 infection and tested negative for nucleocapsid antibodies. Sequenced by immunoSEQ multiplex PCR; TCRdb stores in-frame clones only, minus some. The table lists about 24,000 clones, approximately 71% of them singletons, with around 12% in the top ten. This sample comprised CD4+ T cells from PBMCs cultured with HCoV-OC43 spike peptides, obtained before COVID-19 vaccination. Subset given: HCoV-OC43 spike overlapping peptide pool stimulation. All receptors come from a human donor who received a COVID-19 vaccine.

The chain couples TRBV5-4 to TRBJ2-7; D could derive from TRBD1 or TRBD2 (5 bases each). The CDR3 is 12 amino acids. CDR1 is SGHNT, CDR2 YYREEE, per germline (reference sequence). Trimming cost V 4 bases and J 4 bases, with 9 bases left between them. CDR3 protein: CASSGDGYEQYF. CDR3 coding DNA: TGTGCCAGCAGCGGGGACGGGTACGAGCAGTACTTC.

The chain employs TRBV6-5 and TRBJ2-2, with 11 bases fitting TRBD1. The J segment lost 5 bases and the V segment lost 7 bases, leaving 3 bases of the junction unmatched. The CDR3 sequence is 14 residues long. CDR1 and CDR2 from the germline V gene are MNHEY and SVGAGI. In DNA form, the CDR3 reads TGTGCCAGCAACCGGGACAGGGGGACCGGGGAGCTGTTTTTT. Protein sequence: CASNRDRGTGELFF.

This clone was seen once. The chain couples TRBV7-2 to TRBJ2-1; weak D call: TRBD1 (5 bases). V was cut by 7 bases and J by 7 bases, with 17 bases left in between. Germline CDR1 and CDR2: SGHTA and FQGNSA. The CDR3 is made up of 14 amino acids. This CDR3 is CASTKAGRVNEQFF. The CDR3 DNA sequence: TGTGCCAGCACGAAGGCAGGGCGCGTTAATGAGCAGTTCTTC.

The chain has TRBV7-8 and TRBJ1-1; no clear D gene. This CDR3 is built from 13 residues. Germline V gives CDR1 SGHVS, CDR2 FQNEAQ. Trimming cost V 2 bases and J 0 bases, with 4 bases left between them. The CDR3 region has the DNA TGTGCCAGCAGCTTATGGGTGAACACTGAAGCTTTCTTT. It specifies CASSLWVNTEAFF. Combining the CDR3 with reference TRBV7-8 and TRBJ1-1 gives the whole variable domain GAGVSQSPRYKVAKRGQDVALRCDPISGHVSLFWYQQALGQGPEFLTYFQNEAQLDKSGLPSDRFFAERPEGSVSTLKIQRTQQEDSAVYLCASSLWVNTEAFFGQGTRLTVV.

This clone was recorded only once. This rearrangement joins TRBV4-2 to TRBJ2-1, with D perhaps TRBD2 (6 bases). Germline values: CDR1 LGHNA, CDR2 YNFKEQ. The CDR3 sequence is 18 residues long. V dropped 0 bases and J dropped 0 bases, with 15 bases sitting between them. The CDR3 here is CASSQDRERVGSYNEQFF. The CDR3 DNA reads as TGTGCCAGCAGCCAAGATCGGGAGCGGGTTGGCTCCTACAATGAGCAGTTCTTC.

The rearrangement uses TRBV11-2 and TRBJ2-6; D is perhaps TRBD1 or TRBD2 (6 bases each). The germline V gene has CDR1 SGHAT and CDR2 FQNNGV. The CDR3 runs 16 residues. V lost 4 bases to trimming and J lost 2 bases, with 12 bases between them. In DNA form, the CDR3 reads TGTGCCAGCAGCTCGGTCGGGGGCGCTGGGGCCAACGTCCTGACTTTC. Protein product: CASSSVGGAGANVLTF.

This sequence joins TRBV23-1 and TRBJ1-1; TRBD1 might be the D (5 bases). TRBV23-1 is an ORF, and what it does is uncertain. This CDR3 comprises 17 residues. Trimming removed 0 bases from V and 0 bases from J, with 14 bases in between. The CDR3: CASSQSVVDRMNTEAFF. The CDR3 nucleotides read TGCGCCAGCAGTCAATCGGTGGTAGACAGAATGAACACTGAAGCTTTCTTT.

This rearrangement joins TRBV11-2 to TRBJ2-3; weak D call: TRBD2 (5 bases). The germline CDR1 and CDR2 sequences are SGHAT and FQNNGV. The length of the CDR3 is 15 residues. Trimming removed 1 base from V and 0 bases from J, with 8 bases in between. CDR3 residues: CASSLAGLSTDTQYF. The CDR3 coding sequence is TGTGCCAGCAGCTTAGCTGGACTTAGCACAGATACGCAGTATTTT.

This clone appeared a few times. This chain connects TRBV3-1 (or the pseudogene TRBV3-2) to TRBJ1-6; tentative D call: TRBD1 (5 bases). Germline V lookup: CDR1 LGHDT, CDR2 YNNKEL (reference sequence). V lost 1 base and J 7 bases, leaving 17 bases between the germline ends. The CDR3 has 17 amino acids. The CDR3 here is CASSQGVRELWNSPLHF. In nucleotides, the CDR3 is TGTGCCAGCAGCCAAGGGGTCAGGGAACTTTGGAATTCACCCCTCCACTTT.

This rearrangement joins TRBV7-9 to TRBJ2-7; 9 bases agree with TRBD1. The CDR3 has 18 amino acids. Germline assignment: CDR1 SEHNR and CDR2 FQNEAQ (reference sequence). J was trimmed by 2 bases and V by 1 base; bases with no gene match: 12. For the CDR3, the DNA is TGTGCCAGCAGCTTAGACCTGGGACAGGGAGGGAAAACCTACGAGCAGTACTTC. Its protein product is CASSLDLGQGGKTYEQYF.

As DNA, the CDR3 is TGTGCCAGCAGATCAGTGAAGGGTTTAAGCTACGAGCAGTACTTC. The encoded protein is CASRSVKGLSYEQYF. The rearrangement uses TRBV13 and TRBJ2-7; D is unresolved. The V and J ends lost 6 bases and 3 bases respectively, with 18 bases between them. CDR3 length: 15 amino acids. Germline V CDR1 and CDR2: PRHDT, FYEKMQ (reference sequence).

The chain links TRBV6-5 to TRBJ2-7, with a possible D match to TRBD2 (6 bases). With 2 bases removed from V and 0 bases from J, the gap between germline ends came to 11 bases. The length of the CDR3 is 15 residues. Per the germline V gene, CDR1 is MNHEY and CDR2 is SVGAGI. This CDR3 is CASSYGGTGSYEQYF. DNA for the CDR3: TGTGCCAGCAGTTACGGTGGGACTGGCTCCTACGAGCAGTACTTC.

This clone was seen once. The chain uses TRBV6-5 and TRBJ2-3; D gene uncertain. Trimming removed 6 bases at V and 2 bases at J, with 3 bases between. Germline V gene data show CDR1 as MNHEY and CDR2 as SVGAGI. The CDR3 is 11 amino acids. The CDR3 nucleotides read TGTGCCAGCAGGACCACAGATACGCAGTATTTT. Encoded protein: CASRTTDTQYF.

The chain employs TRBV6-5 and TRBJ1-2; perhaps TRBD1 as D (6 bases). Germline lookup yields CDR1 MNHEY and CDR2 SVGAGI. Trimming took 0 bases from V and 1 from J, leaving 12 bases between them. The CDR3 has 16 residues. CDR3 coding DNA: TGTGCCAGCAGTTACTCGCCCTTAGGGGGTAACTATGGCTACACCTTC. Its protein product is CASSYSPLGGNYGYTF.

The V gene is TRBV5-6, the J gene TRBJ1-6, with 7 bases lining up with TRBD1. The germline V gene encodes CDR1 SGHDT and CDR2 YYEEEE. V was clipped by 7 bases and J by 0 bases; unmatched bases: 13. The CDR3 length is 18 residues. CDR3 bases: TGTGCCAGCCGTCAGAAGGAGGACAGGAGCTCCTATAATTCACCCCTCCACTTT. Encoded protein: CASRQKEDRSSYNSPLHF.

The chain is built from TRBV30 and TRBJ1-2; 8 bases line up with TRBD1. Germline trimming cut 0 bases from V and 8 bases from J; bases unmatched to any gene: 8. This CDR3 contains 14 residues. CDR1 GTSNPN and CDR2 SVGIG come from the germline V gene (reference sequence). The CDR3: CAWSVLRTGLGYTF. CDR3 sequence (DNA): TGTGCCTGGAGTGTACTTCGGACAGGGCTGGGCTACACCTTC.

In DNA form, the CDR3 reads TGTGCCAGCACCCCGACAGGGGGCTCCTACGAGCAGTACTTC. Translating gives CASTPTGGSYEQYF. The V call is TRBV11-1, the J call TRBJ2-7; TRBD1 agrees at 9 bases. The trim removed 7 bases at V and 0 bases at J, leaving 4 bases unmatched. This CDR3 spans 14 amino acids. Germline V gene lookup returns CDR1 SGHAT and CDR2 FQDESV (reference sequence).

This chain uses TRBV6-4 with TRBJ2-2; D unclear. Germline CDR1 and CDR2: MRHNA and SNTAGT. Trimming cost V 9 bases and J 7 bases, with 12 bases left between them. This CDR3 is built from 12 residues. DNA for the CDR3: TGTGCCAGTGGTGACCGGGTCGGGGAGCTGTTTTTT. It translates to CASGDRVGELFF.

The V gene is TRBV7-2, the J gene TRBJ2-7; perhaps TRBD2 as D (5 bases). The V end was cut by 5 bases, the J end by 2 bases, with 7 bases between. CDR3 length: 12 amino acids. CDR1 is SGHTA, CDR2 FQGNSA, per germline. CDR3 amino acids: CASSRGAYEQYF. The CDR3 DNA sequence: TGTGCCAGCAGCCGGGGTGCCTACGAGCAGTACTTC.

By sample share, this clone is medium-sized. The rearrangement joins TRBV5-6 to TRBJ2-3; a weak D match, TRBD2 (7 bases). V was clipped by 5 bases and J by 3 bases, with 13 bases between them. The CDR3 spans 14 residues. Germline V gene sequence: CDR1 SGHDT, CDR2 YYEEEE. CDR3 region: CASSGGGPTDTQYF. The CDR3 nucleotides read TGTGCCAGCAGTGGGGGGGGGCCGACAGATACGCAGTATTTT.

A single count supports this clone. This chain uses TRBV7-2 with TRBJ2-2, with 9 bases aligning to TRBD2. From germline, CDR1 is SGHTA and CDR2 FQGNSA. The junction had 14 bases not matched to a gene; V was cut back by 0 bases and J by 9 bases. The CDR3 has 18 residues. This CDR3 is CASSLASLLQAGGRELFF. For the CDR3, the DNA is TGTGCCAGCAGCTTAGCTTCCCTACTCCAAGCGGGGGGCCGGGAGCTGTTTTTT.

The chain couples TRBV7-9 to TRBJ1-5; D gene uncertain. Per germline, CDR1 SEHNR and CDR2 FQNEAQ (reference sequence). The CDR3 runs 13 residues. Trimming removed 3 bases at V and 5 bases at J, with 8 bases between. This CDR3 reads CASSFEGDQPQHF. The CDR3 nucleotides are TGTGCCAGCAGCTTCGAGGGCGATCAGCCCCAGCATTTT.

V usage is TRBV18 and J usage is TRBJ2-1; TRBD1 matches at 8 bases. CDR3 size: 15 residues. Unmatched junction bases numbered 4, after V lost 2 bases and J lost 4 bases. Germline V CDR1 and CDR2: KGHSH, LQKENI. CDR3 in amino acids: CASSPSTGAYNEQFF. DNA for the CDR3: TGTGCCAGCTCACCATCGACAGGGGCTTACAATGAGCAGTTCTTC.